The source of this TCR beta chain is a study of identifying expanded T cells in peripheral blood. Study results and limitations: About 1.2 clones differed between technical replicates, versus approximately 16 and 19 over time.

This table comes from immunoSEQ multiplex PCR, and its TCRdb copy is limited to in-frame clones, with some not included. The data contain 60,000 to 70,000 clones, roughly four fifths of them singletons. This clone was observed once. The antigen is unknown. Trimming stripped 3 bases from V and 2 bases from J, with 8 bases between. This CDR3 comprises 13 residues. CDR1 and CDR2 from the germline V gene are SGHRS and YFSETQ. Specimen: blood. The V call is TRBV5-1, the J call TRBJ2-5; tentatively, D is TRBD1 (5 bases). The receptor was derived from a person aged 18 to 70 in good health. CDR3 sequence: CASSSQGQETQYF. CDR3 nucleotide sequence: TGCGCCAGCAGCTCCCAGGGACAAGAGACCCAGTACTTC.